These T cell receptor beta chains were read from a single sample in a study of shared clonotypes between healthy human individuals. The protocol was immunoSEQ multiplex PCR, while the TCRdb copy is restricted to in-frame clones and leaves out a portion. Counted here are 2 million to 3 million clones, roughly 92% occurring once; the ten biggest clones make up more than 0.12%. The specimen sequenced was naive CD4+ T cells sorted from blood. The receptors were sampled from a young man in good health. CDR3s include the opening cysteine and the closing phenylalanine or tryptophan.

CASSFGTSGGPRVTDTQYF TRBJ2-3 TRBV5-1
CASRAGTVTNTEAFF TRBJ1-1 TRBV5-4
CASSLDGTEAFF TRBJ1-1 TRBV11-2
CASSPGLTNEKLFF TRBJ1-4 TRBV18
CASSVQAMVATGELFF TRBJ2-2 TRBV9
CASSLKGSEQYF TRBJ2-7 TRBV11-2
CAISQTGESTEAFF TRBJ1-1 TRBV10-3
CASSLQVSYEQYF TRBJ2-7 TRBV18
CASSPGQNYGYTF TRBJ1-2 TRBV18
CASSQDRGGGELFF TRBJ2-2 TRBV5-1
CATRLRVNYGYTF TRBJ1-2 TRBV28
CASSRHWGQSQPQHF TRBJ1-5 TRBV27
CASSLKNEQYF TRBJ2-7 TRBV11-2
CASSLAGTGAWETQYF TRBJ2-5 TRBV5-6
CASSVAGESYEQFF TRBJ2-1 TRBV9
CASSLVPGQPGNTIYF TRBJ1-3 TRBV7-9
CASSFWNTGQGASGANVLTF TRBJ2-6 TRBV18
CASSQDRGGSPRNHEQYF TRBJ2-7 TRBV4-3
CASSPGQHTGELFF TRBJ2-2 TRBV11-3
CASTTGDARASQYF TRBJ2-3 TRBV28
CASSTLAGGRQFF TRBJ2-1 TRBV19
CASSLSGGAYNEQFF TRBJ2-1 TRBV11-2